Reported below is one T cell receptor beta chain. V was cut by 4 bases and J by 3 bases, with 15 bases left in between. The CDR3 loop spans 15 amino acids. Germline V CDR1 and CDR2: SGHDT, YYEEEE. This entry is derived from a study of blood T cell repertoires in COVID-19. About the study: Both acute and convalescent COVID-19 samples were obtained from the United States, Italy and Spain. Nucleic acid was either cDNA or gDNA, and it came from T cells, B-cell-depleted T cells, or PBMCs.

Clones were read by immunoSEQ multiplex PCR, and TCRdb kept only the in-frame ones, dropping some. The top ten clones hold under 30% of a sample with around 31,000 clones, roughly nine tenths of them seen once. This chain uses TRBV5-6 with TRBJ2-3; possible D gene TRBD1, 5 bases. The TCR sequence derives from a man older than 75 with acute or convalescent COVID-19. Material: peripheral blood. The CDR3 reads CASSPLPTETDTQYF. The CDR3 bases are TGTGCCAGCAGCCCGCTCCCGACAGAGACAGATACGCAGTATTTT.